A single sample is the source of the 2 T cell receptor beta chains below, sequenced in a study of cytomegalovirus exposure and HLA in healthy donors. PCR employed 60 Vbeta and 13 Jbeta primers. The table came from immunoSEQ multiplex PCR; TCRdb's copy has only in-frame clones and leaves some out. The sample includes 150,000 to 160,000 clones, 79% of them seen just once. Sequencing was done on a sample of PBMCs. The receptors shown here come from a man aged 25-40 years in good health and CMV-seropositive.

The chain joins TRBV7-6 to TRBJ2-2, with D possibly being TRBD1 (6 bases). This CDR3 contains 17 residues. Trimming cost V 5 bases and J 4 bases, with 20 bases left between them. The germline CDR1 and CDR2 sequences are SGHVS and FNYEAQ. Here the CDR3 reads CASSPYHHRDTTGELFF. The CDR3, as DNA: TGTGCCAGCAGCCCTTACCACCACAGGGATACCACCGGGGAGCTGTTTTTT.

CDR3 in amino acids: CASAGTGAMKTQYF. CDR3 bases: TGTGCCAGCGCCGGGACAGGGGCTATGAAGACCCAGTACTTC. J is TRBJ2-5 and V is TRBV19, with 10 bases lining up with TRBD1. Trimming at V came to 9 bases and at J to 6 bases, leaving 10 bases not matched to a gene. CDR1 is LNHDA and CDR2 is SQIVND in the germline V gene (reference sequence). The CDR3 covers 14 residues.